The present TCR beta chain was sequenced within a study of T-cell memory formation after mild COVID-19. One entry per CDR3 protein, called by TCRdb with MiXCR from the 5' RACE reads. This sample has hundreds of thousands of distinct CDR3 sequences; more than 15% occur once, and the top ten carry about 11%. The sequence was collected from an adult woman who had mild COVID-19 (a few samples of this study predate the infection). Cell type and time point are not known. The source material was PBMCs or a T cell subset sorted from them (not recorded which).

CDR3 region: CASSPGLVQSGDEQFF. The DNA of the CDR3 is TGTGCCAGCTCACCTGGACTAGTACAGAGTGGTGATGAGCAGTTCTTC. The chain uses TRBV18 and TRBJ2-1, with TRBD2 matching over 7 bases. V dropped 3 bases and J dropped 8; count of bases not matched to a gene: 13. The germline V gene encodes CDR1 KGHSH and CDR2 LQKENI. The CDR3 contains 16 residues.